Included here is one T cell receptor (beta chain) sequence, with context. This entry belongs to a study of blood T cell repertoires in COVID-19. Turning to the study itself: Both acute and convalescent COVID-19 samples were obtained from the United States, Italy and Spain. Sources were T cells, B-cell-depleted T cells, or PBMCs; the material itself was cDNA or gDNA.

Per the original data handling: It was from reference gene primer amplification that nucleated cell counts were estimated. Repertoires were generated with immunoSEQ multiplex PCR, while TCRdb's copy carries only in-frame clones and drops some. The DNA gave D and trimming, while V, J and clone size come from that table. The table shows more than 150,000 clones, with over 80% occurring only once. Trimming removed 6 bases at V and 4 bases at J, with 15 bases between. Germline V CDR1 and CDR2: MDHEN, SYDVKM. The CDR3 length is 14 residues. The V gene is TRBV28, the J gene TRBJ1-1; the D is unclear. The source is a woman aged 55-70 years with acute or convalescent COVID-19. Specimen: peripheral blood. The CDR3 coding sequence is TGTGCCAGCAGCCGGCTGGGAGCGCGCACTGAAGCTTTCTTT. Translating it yields CASSRLGARTEAFF.